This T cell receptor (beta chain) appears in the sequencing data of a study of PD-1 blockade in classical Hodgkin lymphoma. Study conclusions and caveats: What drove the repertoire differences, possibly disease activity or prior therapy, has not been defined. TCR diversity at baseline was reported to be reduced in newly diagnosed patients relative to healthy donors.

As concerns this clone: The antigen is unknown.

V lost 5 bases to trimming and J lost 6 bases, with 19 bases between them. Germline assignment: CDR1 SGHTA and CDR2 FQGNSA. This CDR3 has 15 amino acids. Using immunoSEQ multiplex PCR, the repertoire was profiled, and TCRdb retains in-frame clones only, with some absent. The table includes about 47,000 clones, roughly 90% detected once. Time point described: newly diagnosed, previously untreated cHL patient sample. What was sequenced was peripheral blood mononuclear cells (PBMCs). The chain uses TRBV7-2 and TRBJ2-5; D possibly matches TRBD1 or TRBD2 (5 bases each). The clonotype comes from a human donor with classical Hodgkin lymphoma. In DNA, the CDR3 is TGTGCCAGCAGCGAGATCGGACTGGGGGTAAAGACCCAGTACTTC. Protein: CASSEIGLGVKTQYF.